This TCR beta chain is from a study of regulatory T cells in long-lasting Graves disease. The sample's time point: newly diagnosed GD, antithyroid drugs for less than 3 months. The TCR library used RNA extracted from PBMCs. The TCR beta library used iRepertoire HTBI primers with Arm-PCR amplification of CDR3. In the original analysis: Identification across samples found more than 55 TRBV and roughly 13 TRBJ segments. TCRdb itself ran the multiplex PCR reads through MiXCR, one entry per CDR3 protein. The V and J calls come from TCRdb's annotation, not from the publication. There are around 460,000 distinct CDR3 sequences in the sample; 14% occur only once, and more than 15% lies in the top ten. Study-level results: Persistent Graves' disease cases displayed lower TCR diversity than newly diagnosed ones.

The CDR3 consists of 14 residues. Germline V gene data show CDR1 as SEHNR and CDR2 as FQNEAQ (reference sequence). V shed 2 bases and J shed 7 bases, with 11 bases lying between them. Of note for this clonotype: The antigen remains undetermined.

These data were also reused for a study on T cells in Graves' hyperthyroidism and ophthalmopathy. As that report states: Blood also showed most of the thyroid clonotypes that were expanded above 0.001. Ophthalmopathy was model-predicted a median about 6 months pre-onset.

The rearrangement joins TRBV7-9 to TRBJ1-4, with D perhaps TRBD1 (5 bases). Sample: peripheral blood mononuclear cells (PBMCs), taken at new diagnosis, from a patient treated with antithyroid drugs. The TCR sequence derives from a woman between 45 and 60 years old with Graves disease. As DNA, the CDR3 is TGTGCCAGCAGCTTAATGAGGGGCAGTGAAAAACTGTTTTTT. It translates to CASSLMRGSEKLFF.